Listed here are 24 T cell receptor beta chains from one sample, sequenced in a study of shared clonotypes between healthy human individuals. In the naive CD8 group, cells lacked CD45RO and were positively selected for CCR7, so terminally differentiated effector memory CD45RA+ cells were left out. This table comes from immunoSEQ multiplex PCR, and its TCRdb copy is limited to in-frame clones, with some not included. The table records about 870,000 clones, more than 85% of them present only once. The source material was naive CD8+ T cells sorted from blood. These receptors all come from a man aged 25 to 40 in good health.

This chain links TRBV27 with TRBJ2-1; D is undetermined. Trimming cost V 4 bases and J 8 bases, with 9 bases left between them. CDR3 length: 12 amino acids. CDR1 MNHEY and CDR2 SMNVEV come from the germline V gene (reference sequence). DNA of the CDR3: TGTGCCAGCAGTTCCCCCCCCGATGAGCAGTTCTTC. It specifies CASSSPPDEQFF.

The chain's CDR3 is CAISESGGTRIDTQYF. Written as DNA, the CDR3 is TGTGCCATCAGTGAGTCGGGTGGGACTAGAATAGATACGCAGTATTTT. The V and J genes are TRBV10-3 and TRBJ2-3, with 8 bases aligning to TRBD2. Unmatched junction bases numbered 7, after V lost 0 bases and J lost 5 bases. Germline V gene data show CDR1 as ENHRY and CDR2 as SYGVKD. The CDR3 loop spans 16 amino acids.

The rearrangement joins TRBV27 to TRBJ2-1, with 10 bases aligning to TRBD2. The V and J ends lost 2 bases and 5 bases, in that order; junction bases with no gene match: 3. This CDR3 is built from 15 residues. The V gene's germline CDR1 is MNHEY and CDR2 SMNVEV (reference sequence). CDR3 nucleotide sequence: TGTGCCAGCAGTTTACTAGCGGGAGTTAACAATGAGCAGTTCTTC. Amino acid sequence: CASSLLAGVNNEQFF.

The rearrangement links TRBV25-1 to TRBJ2-5; 12 bases fit TRBD2. The CDR3 has 18 amino acids. Trimming took 2 bases from V and 1 from J; bases not matched to a gene: 8. Germline V CDR1 and CDR2: MGHDK, SYGVNS. The CDR3 loop reads CASSEIPPGLAGQETQYF. The CDR3 coding sequence is TGTGCCAGCAGTGAAATCCCCCCGGGACTAGCGGGCCAAGAGACCCAGTACTTC.

The chain carries TRBV6-9 and TRBJ2-7; tentatively, D is TRBD2 (5 bases). The V gene's germline CDR1 is MNHGY and CDR2 SVAAGI. This CDR3 has 17 amino acids. The germline V and J ends were trimmed by 4 bases and 0 bases, with 19 bases remaining between them. CDR3 in amino acids: CASSSGSQPTSSYEQYF. CDR3 DNA sequence: TGTGCCAGCAGTTCGGGGTCGCAGCCTACGAGCTCCTACGAGCAGTACTTC.

The chain recombines TRBV6-5 with TRBJ2-2, with D possibly called TRBD1 or TRBD2 (5 bases each). The germline V gene has CDR1 MNHEY and CDR2 SVGAGI. Trimming removed 9 bases from V and 8 bases from J, with 19 bases in between. This CDR3 has 14 amino acids. CDR3 in amino acids: CASGTDGNSGELFF. DNA of the CDR3: TGTGCCAGTGGGACGGACGGTAATAGTGGGGAGCTGTTTTTT.

A note on this clone: Other DNA sequences in the same sample also yield this CDR3. The V gene is TRBV30, the J gene TRBJ1-1; TRBD1 agrees at 8 bases. The V segment lost 1 base and the J segment 3 bases; nucleotides outside the gene matches: 4. The CDR3 has 14 residues. The germline CDR1 and CDR2 sequences are GTSNPN and SVGIG (reference sequence). Written as DNA, the CDR3 is TGTGCCTGGAGTGCTGGACAGGGTTACACTGAAGCTTTCTTT. As protein: CAWSAGQGYTEAFF.

Points on this clone: Other nucleotide sequences in the sample specify the same CDR3. The CDR3 DNA sequence: TGTGCCAGCAGCTTAGGACGGAATGAGCAGTTCTTC. As protein: CASSLGRNEQFF. The chain uses TRBV7-9 and TRBJ2-1; no reliable D call. V was pared by 1 base and J by 7 bases, with 5 bases between. The length of the CDR3 is 12 residues. Germline V gives CDR1 SEHNR, CDR2 FQNEAQ (reference sequence).

The CDR3, as DNA: TGTGCCAGCAGTCCGGGACAGGGGTTGAATGAGCAGTTCTTC. Protein product: CASSPGQGLNEQFF. The chain couples TRBV6-5 to TRBJ2-1; 10 positions agree with TRBD1. The ends lost 5 bases at V and 7 bases at J; junction bases unmatched: 5. CDR3 length: 14 residues. Germline V gene data show CDR1 as MNHEY and CDR2 as SVGAGI.

The V and J genes are TRBV27 and TRBJ2-7, with 7 positions matching TRBD1. CDR1 and CDR2 from the germline V gene are MNHEY and SMNVEV (reference sequence). V lost 2 bases and J lost 6; bases outside the gene matches: 7. The CDR3 covers 14 residues. The CDR3 here is CASSLGTGVVEQYF. For the CDR3, the DNA is TGTGCCAGCAGTTTAGGAACAGGGGTTGTCGAGCAGTACTTC.

This clone has only a few counts. This chain links TRBV27 with TRBJ1-1, with 8 bases fitting TRBD1. CDR1 MNHEY and CDR2 SMNVEV come from the germline V gene (reference sequence). The CDR3 totals 14 residues. The J segment lost 2 bases and the V segment lost 5 bases, leaving 4 bases of the junction unmatched. The CDR3 DNA is TGTGCCAGCAGTAGACAGGGGCCCAACACTGAAGCTTTCTTT. Amino acids: CASSRQGPNTEAFF.

The rearrangement joins TRBV7-8 to TRBJ2-3, with 8 positions matching TRBD1. The CDR3 is made up of 15 amino acids. CDR1 is SGHVS, CDR2 FQNEAQ, per germline. The J segment lost 4 bases and the V segment lost 3 bases, leaving 6 bases of the junction unmatched. The CDR3: CASSFLDRVADTQYF. In nucleotides, the CDR3 is TGTGCCAGCAGCTTTCTGGACAGGGTGGCAGATACGCAGTATTTT.

In its sample, this clone was seen once. The V and J genes are TRBV5-6 and TRBJ2-7; no reliable D call. The ends were cut back, 2 bases at V and 5 bases at J, with 11 bases in the middle. CDR1 is SGHDT and CDR2 is YYEEEE in the germline V gene. This CDR3 has 13 amino acids. The CDR3 here is CASSLASQDEQYF. CDR3 coding DNA: TGTGCCAGCAGCTTAGCATCCCAGGACGAGCAGTACTTC. Variable domain in full (rest from reference TRBV5-6 and TRBJ2-7): DAGVTQSPTHLIKTRGQQVTLRCSPKSGHDTVSWYQQALGQGPQFIFQYYEEEERQRGNFPDRFSGHQFPNYSSELNVNALLLGDSALYLCASSLASQDEQYFGPGTRLTVT.

The CDR3 nucleotides are TGTGCTAGTGGTCGAGAGGGACTAGCGGGAGGGCCGTACAATGAGCAGTTCTTC. It codes for CASGREGLAGGPYNEQFF. The chain is built from TRBV12-5 and TRBJ2-1; TRBD2 matches 16 bases. The ends lost 5 bases at V and 4 bases at J; junction bases unmatched: 8. This CDR3 is built from 18 residues. CDR1 is LGHNT, CDR2 FRNRAP, per germline.

The chain recombines TRBV9 with TRBJ2-2, with a weak D call TRBD2 (6 bases). Trimming took off 3 bases at V and 4 bases at J, with 19 bases between the two ends. The CDR3 has 17 residues. The germline gives CDR1 SGDLS, CDR2 YYNGEE. This chain's CDR3 is CASSATRTSRSTGELFF. The CDR3 nucleotides read TGTGCCAGCAGCGCGACTAGGACAAGCCGCAGCACCGGGGAGCTGTTTTTT.

The chain is built from TRBV6-6 and TRBJ2-1; 9 bases are shared with TRBD2. V shed 5 bases and J 3 bases; nucleotides not matched to a gene: 5. The CDR3 has 15 residues. Germline V gene lookup returns CDR1 MNHNY and CDR2 SVGAGI (reference sequence). The CDR3 loop reads CASSPWTSDYNEQFF. CDR3 coding DNA: TGTGCCAGCAGTCCCTGGACTAGCGACTACAATGAGCAGTTCTTC.

The V gene is TRBV5-1, the J gene TRBJ1-1, with 9 bases identical to TRBD1. This CDR3 spans 14 amino acids. V lost 1 base, J lost 5 bases, and 3 bases stayed unmatched. From germline, CDR1 is SGHRS and CDR2 YFSETQ. Here the CDR3 DNA reads TGCGCCAGCAGCTTGACAGGGGGCGGGACTGAAGCTTTCTTT. Residues: CASSLTGGGTEAFF.

To note about this clone: This sample also contains other DNA sequences that code for the same CDR3. The chain uses TRBV7-2 and TRBJ2-7; no clear D. V was pared by 4 bases and J by 0 bases, with 10 bases between. The CDR3 is 14 residues long. Germline V gene lookup returns CDR1 SGHTA and CDR2 FQGNSA. Written as DNA, the CDR3 is TGTGCCAGCAGCTCTCCGGGTTCCTCCTACGAGCAGTACTTC. Residues: CASSSPGSSYEQYF.

V usage is TRBV29-1 and J usage is TRBJ1-1; D is possibly TRBD1 (5 bases). The CDR3 runs to 12 residues. V lost 6 bases and J lost 0, with 8 bases in between. Germline V gene data show CDR1 as SQVTM and CDR2 as ANQGSEA. CDR3 protein: CSVQDLNTEAFF. CDR3 bases: TGCAGCGTACAGGATTTGAACACTGAAGCTTTCTTT.

The chain recombines TRBV2 with TRBJ2-7, with D uncertain. V lost 8 bases, J lost 2 bases, and 10 bases lay in between. CDR1 SNHLY and CDR2 FYNNEI come from the germline V gene. The length of the CDR3 is 12 residues. The CDR3 here is CASGFRPYEQYF. The CDR3 DNA reads as TGTGCCAGCGGCTTTAGGCCCTACGAGCAGTACTTC.

This chain links TRBV18 with TRBJ2-7, with 7 bases fitting TRBD1. V trimming: 6 bases; J trimming: 6 bases; junction bases outside the gene matches: 5. Germline lookup yields CDR1 KGHSH and CDR2 LQKENI. This CDR3 spans 12 amino acids. The CDR3 sequence: CASSPTGVEQYF. The CDR3 region has the DNA TGTGCCAGCTCGCCTACAGGGGTCGAGCAGTACTTC. The complete variable domain, with remaining parts taken from reference TRBV18 and TRBJ2-7, reads NAGVMQNPRHLVRRRGQEARLRCSPMKGHSHVYWYRQLPEEGLKFMVYLQKENIIDESGMPKERFSAEFPKEGPSILRIQQVVRGDSAAYFCASSPTGVEQYFGPGTRLTVT.

In this sample, this clone turned up once. The gene calls are TRBV7-2 and TRBJ2-3, with D uncertain. The CDR3 has 14 residues. The germline V gene has CDR1 SGHTA and CDR2 FQGNSA. V was pared by 2 bases and J by 5 bases, with 11 bases between. The DNA for the CDR3 is TGTGCCAGCAGCTTACCCTTGCTCGGAGATACGCAGTATTTT. Its protein is CASSLPLLGDTQYF.

The chain employs TRBV21-1 and TRBJ2-4; the table assigns TRBD2, which was not confirmed against the DNA. TRBV21-1 is marked as a pseudogene. The CDR3 consists of 17 residues. CDR3: CASSKGGAPIAKNIQYF. CDR3 in DNA: TGTGCCAGCAGCAAAGGGGGAGCCCCGATAGCCAAAAACATTCAGTACTTC.

The rearrangement links TRBV5-1 to TRBJ2-5, with TRBD1 identical over 8 bases. Germline CDR1 and CDR2: SGHRS and YFSETQ. The CDR3 loop spans 14 amino acids. The V gene end was trimmed by 2 bases and the J gene end by 5 bases; junction bases not matched to a gene: 5. This chain's CDR3 is CASSFRQGTETQYF. CDR3 coding DNA: TGCGCCAGCAGCTTCCGACAGGGGACGGAGACCCAGTACTTC.